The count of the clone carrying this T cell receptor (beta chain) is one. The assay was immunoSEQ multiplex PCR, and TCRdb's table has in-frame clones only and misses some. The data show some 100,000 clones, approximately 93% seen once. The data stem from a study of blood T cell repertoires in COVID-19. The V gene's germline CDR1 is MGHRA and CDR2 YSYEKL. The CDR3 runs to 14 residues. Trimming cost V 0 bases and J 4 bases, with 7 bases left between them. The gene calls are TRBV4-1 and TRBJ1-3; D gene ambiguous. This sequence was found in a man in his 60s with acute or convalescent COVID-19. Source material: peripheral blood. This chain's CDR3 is CASSQDPSGNTIYF. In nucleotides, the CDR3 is TGCGCCAGCAGCCAAGACCCCTCGGGAAACACCATATATTTT.